The 24 T cell receptor beta chains below were found in one sample sequenced in a study of shared clonotypes between healthy human individuals. Sequencing used immunoSEQ multiplex PCR; TCRdb keeps in-frame clones, though not all of them. The sample yields over a million clones, around 78% seen once. The specimen sequenced was memory CD4+ T cells from PBMCs. Noted subset: CD45RA-negative fraction. The receptors originated from a man between 18 and 29 years old in good health. Some clones in this sample may be carry-over from other donors' samples.

The rearrangement uses TRBV5-1 and TRBJ2-2, with TRBD2 identical over 11 bases. The CDR3 is made up of 15 amino acids. The V and J ends lost 6 bases and 7 bases, in that order; junction bases with no gene match: 8. Germline assignment: CDR1 SGHRS and CDR2 YFSETQ. The CDR3 DNA reads as TGCGCCAGCACCATAGGGACTAGCGGTTTCGGGGAGCTGTTTTTT. Amino acid sequence: CASTIGTSGFGELFF.

The sample holds a few counts of this clone. The rearrangement links TRBV15 to TRBJ1-1; 8 bases line up with TRBD1. Losses at the gene ends were 3 bases for V and 6 bases for J; bases not matched to a gene: 6. The CDR3 loop spans 14 amino acids. Germline V gives CDR1 LNHNV, CDR2 YYDKDF (reference sequence). CDR3 coding DNA: TGTGCCACCAGCAGGGACAGGGATGTCTCTGAAGCTTTCTTT. Residues: CATSRDRDVSEAFF.

The chain links TRBV7-2 to TRBJ2-7, with 7 positions matching TRBD2. V lost 4 bases, J lost 0 bases, and 3 bases stayed unmatched. CDR3 length equals 14 residues. Germline CDR1 and CDR2: SGHTA and FQGNSA. Here the CDR3 reads CASSSRDYSYEQYF. As DNA, the CDR3 is TGTGCCAGCAGCTCCCGGGACTACTCCTACGAGCAGTACTTC.

The V and J genes are TRBV5-1 and TRBJ1-5, with D unresolved. This CDR3 has 14 amino acids. V was clipped by 4 bases and J by 0 bases, with 8 bases between them. Germline V lookup: CDR1 SGHRS, CDR2 YFSETQ. DNA of the CDR3: TGCGCCAGCAGCCAAGACAATAGCAATCAGCCCCAGCATTTT. Translation: CASSQDNSNQPQHF.

This chain joins TRBV7-9 and TRBJ2-5; 13 bases are shared with TRBD2. CDR1 and CDR2 from the germline V gene are SEHNR and FQNEAQ (reference sequence). The CDR3 loop spans 18 amino acids. V shed 0 bases and J 2 bases; nucleotides not matched to a gene: 6. In DNA form, the CDR3 reads TGTGCCAGCAGCTTAGCCATCACTAGCGGGGGGGAACAAGAGACCCAGTACTTC. Residues: CASSLAITSGGEQETQYF.

The CDR3 is CASSIGALNGFNQPQHF. CDR3 coding DNA: TGTGCCAGTAGTATAGGGGCCCTTAATGGGTTCAATCAGCCCCAGCATTTT. The V gene is TRBV19, the J gene TRBJ1-5, with D uncertain. Germline V gene lookup returns CDR1 LNHDA and CDR2 SQIVND (reference sequence). The CDR3 totals 17 residues. Trimming took off 1 base at V and 3 bases at J, with 16 bases between the two ends.

The V call is TRBV5-5, the J call TRBJ2-6; D assignment may be TRBD1 or TRBD2 (5 bases each). Per germline, CDR1 SGHKS and CDR2 YYEKEE (reference sequence). This CDR3 is 14 amino acids long. V was cut by 4 bases and J by 2 bases, with 7 bases left in between. The DNA for the CDR3 is TGTGCCAGCAGCAGGGACCCTGGGGCCAACGTCCTGACTTTC. It codes for CASSRDPGANVLTF.

V usage is TRBV10-3 and J usage is TRBJ2-7; weak D call: TRBD1 (6 bases). Trimming took 7 bases from V and 0 from J, leaving 10 bases between them. The V gene's germline CDR1 is ENHRY and CDR2 SYGVKD. The CDR3 runs 13 residues. The CDR3 loop reads CAIMGDTSYEQYF. For the CDR3, the DNA is TGTGCCATCATGGGGGACACCTCCTACGAGCAGTACTTC.

This clone came up a few times. This chain uses TRBV5-1 with TRBJ2-3; a weak D match, TRBD2 (5 bases). The V gene's germline CDR1 is SGHRS and CDR2 YFSETQ. Trimming shortened V by 0 bases and J by 6 bases, and 11 bases separated the two germline ends. The CDR3 has 14 amino acids. The CDR3 DNA reads TGCGCCAGCAGCTTGGTACTAGGGAGCGATACGCAGTATTTT. As protein: CASSLVLGSDTQYF.

The CDR3 protein is CASSQDARGGNQPQHF. The CDR3 DNA reads as TGCGCCAGCAGCCAAGACGCAAGAGGGGGCAATCAGCCCCAGCATTTT. The rearrangement links TRBV4-3 to TRBJ1-5; TRBD1 might be the D (5 bases). Deletions cut 0 bases from V and 2 bases from J, with 11 bases between. There are 16 residues in the CDR3. From germline, CDR1 is LGHNA and CDR2 YSLEER.

The chain employs TRBV7-9 and TRBJ1-2; tentatively, D is TRBD1 (6 bases). Trimming left V 2 bases short and J 0 bases short, with 16 bases between. Per germline, CDR1 SEHNR and CDR2 FQNEAQ (reference sequence). The CDR3 loop spans 17 amino acids. The CDR3 spells CASSLLGGRSTNYGYTF. In DNA, the CDR3 is TGTGCCAGCAGCTTATTAGGGGGGCGGTCAACTAACTATGGCTACACCTTC.

The rearrangement joins TRBV5-6 to TRBJ2-7, with D possibly TRBD2 on 5 matching bases. This CDR3 is built from 13 residues. The germline CDR1 and CDR2 sequences are SGHDT and YYEEEE. Trimming took off 2 bases at V and 5 bases at J, with 11 bases between the two ends. For the CDR3, the DNA is TGTGCCAGCAGCTTTAAGGGAGATAACGAGCAGTACTTC. It specifies CASSFKGDNEQYF.

This chain joins TRBV7-9 and TRBJ2-7, with 7 bases identical to TRBD1. Looked up from germline, CDR1 is SEHNR and CDR2 is FQNEAQ (reference sequence). J gave up 5 bases and V 5 bases, and 9 bases lay outside the gene matches. CDR3 length equals 14 residues. The CDR3 is CASSHSTGMNEQYF. The CDR3 DNA is TGTGCCAGCAGCCACTCGACAGGGATGAACGAGCAGTACTTC.

V usage is TRBV18 and J usage is TRBJ2-4, with D tentatively TRBD2 (5 bases). V lost 4 bases and J 0 bases, leaving 22 bases between the germline ends. The CDR3 spans 19 residues. The V gene's germline CDR1 is KGHSH and CDR2 LQKENI. This CDR3 is CASSRTRGSGGLAKNIQYF. The CDR3 DNA sequence: TGTGCCAGCTCACGTACCAGAGGGAGTGGCGGTCTAGCCAAAAACATTCAGTACTTC.

This clone was counted a few times. V usage is TRBV4-2 and J usage is TRBJ2-2, with 15 bases lining up with TRBD2. V trimming: 4 bases; J trimming: 4 bases; junction bases outside the gene matches: 4. Germline V gene lookup returns CDR1 LGHNA and CDR2 YNFKEQ. The CDR3 loop spans 17 amino acids. CDR3 residues: CASSPGTSGRITGELFF. CDR3 bases: TGTGCCAGCAGCCCCGGGACTAGCGGGAGGATCACCGGGGAGCTGTTTTTT.

This clone came up a few times. The J gene is TRBJ2-7, the V gene TRBV6-1; 7 nucleotides agree with TRBD1. The trim removed 5 bases at V and 1 base at J, leaving 5 bases unmatched. The germline V gene encodes CDR1 MNHNS and CDR2 SASEGT. The CDR3 extends over 14 amino acids. The CDR3: CASSLRTGSYEQYF. DNA for the CDR3: TGTGCCAGCAGTCTCCGGACAGGATCCTACGAGCAGTACTTC.

This CDR3 reads CASSPQVGGNYGYTF. DNA of the CDR3: TGTGCCAGCAGCCCCCAGGTCGGGGGTAACTATGGCTACACCTTC. The chain combines TRBV14 with TRBJ1-2; weak D call: TRBD1 (5 bases). Deletions cut 4 bases from V and 1 base from J, with 13 bases between. This CDR3 spans 15 amino acids. Germline V gene sequence: CDR1 SGHDN, CDR2 FVKESK.

For this clone: Other nucleotide sequences in the sample specify the same CDR3. This rearrangement joins TRBV6-5 to TRBJ2-1, with D possibly being TRBD2 (5 bases). This CDR3 is built from 13 residues. Deletions cut 6 bases from V and 0 bases from J, with 6 bases between. Germline V gene lookup returns CDR1 MNHEY and CDR2 SVGAGI. CDR3 loop: CASSRDSYNEQFF. The CDR3 bases are TGTGCCAGCAGCCGGGACTCCTACAATGAGCAGTTCTTC.

This clone was seen once. This chain links TRBV16 with TRBJ1-1, with D possibly matching TRBD1 (6 bases). Germline CDR1 and CDR2: KGHSY and FQNENV. The ends were cut back, 1 base at V and 1 base at J, with 10 bases in the middle. The CDR3 is 15 residues long. The CDR3 region has the DNA TGTGCCAGCAGCCAATTGAGGGGGAGGAACACTGAAGCTTTCTTT. Protein sequence: CASSQLRGRNTEAFF.

The chain couples TRBV5-6 to TRBJ1-1; 9 nucleotides agree with TRBD1. Per the germline V gene, CDR1 is SGHDT and CDR2 is YYEEEE. The V and J ends lost 7 bases and 3 bases, in that order; junction bases with no gene match: 10. The CDR3 is 15 amino acids. The CDR3 loop reads CASGMRDRAYTEAFF. The CDR3 bases are TGTGCCAGCGGTATGCGGGACAGGGCCTACACTGAAGCTTTCTTT.

The genes are TRBV7-2 and TRBJ2-1; 8 bases fit TRBD2. Germline CDR1 is SGHTA and CDR2 is FQGNSA. V lost 7 bases to trimming and J lost 7 bases; unmatched junction nucleotides: 12. The CDR3 sequence is 15 residues long. As DNA, the CDR3 is TGTGCCAGCACTCCCCGGGCTAGCGGGTGGAATGAGCAGTTCTTC. It translates to CASTPRASGWNEQFF.

The chain carries TRBV6-5 and TRBJ2-7, with a possible D match to TRBD2 (6 bases). Germline V gene lookup returns CDR1 MNHEY and CDR2 SVGAGI. Trimming pared 7 bases from V and 3 bases from J, leaving 16 bases between. CDR3 size: 14 residues. In DNA form, the CDR3 reads TGTGCCAGCATATCAGCGGGTAAGCTCTACGAGCAGTACTTC. It codes for CASISAGKLYEQYF.

This clone was counted only a few times. The CDR3 is CASSSRRGGKYGYTF. The CDR3 nucleotides are TGTGCCAGCAGTTCCCGGCGGGGGGGGAAGTATGGCTACACCTTC. The rearrangement joins TRBV28 to TRBJ1-2, with D perhaps matching TRBD1 (5 bases). Germline assignment: CDR1 MDHEN and CDR2 SYDVKM. The CDR3 spans 15 residues. The V end lost 4 bases, the J end lost 5 bases, and 17 bases lay between the germline ends.

The chain combines TRBV20-1 with TRBJ2-7; D is possibly TRBD1 (6 bases). The J call may be mistaken, given a closer DNA end match to TRBJ2-5. Germline CDR1 is DFQATT and CDR2 is SNEGSKA (reference sequence). The CDR3 covers 11 residues. As DNA, the CDR3 is TGCAGCGGACAGTTAGGAGAGACCCAGTACTTC. Translated: CSGQLGETQYF.